This T cell receptor (beta chain) came from a study of T-cell memory formation after mild COVID-19. Study-level results: Detection of some responders pre-infection suggested pre-existing cross-reactive memory T cells participated. Mainly CM and EM harbored the contracting CD4+ clones; mainly EMRA harbored the CD8+ ones.

CDR3 length equals 15 residues. Germline V lookup: CDR1 MNHNS, CDR2 SASEGT. V was shortened by 4 bases and J by 7 bases, with 16 bases between the two germline ends. This clonotype was found a few times. Its target is unknown. TCRdb fed the 5' RACE reads into MiXCR, producing one record per CDR3 protein. The sample consists of 550,000 to 600,000 distinct CDR3 sequences, approximately 15% of them appearing once. This rearrangement joins TRBV6-1 to TRBJ2-2, with D unresolved. The sequenced sample was PBMCs or a T cell subset sorted from them (not recorded which). This sequence originates from an adult woman who had mild COVID-19 (a few samples of this study predate the infection). Cell type and time point are not known. CDR3 residues: CASSAVGIPVGELFF. The CDR3 DNA sequence: TGTGCCAGCAGTGCGGTCGGTATTCCCGTCGGGGAGCTGTTTTTT.